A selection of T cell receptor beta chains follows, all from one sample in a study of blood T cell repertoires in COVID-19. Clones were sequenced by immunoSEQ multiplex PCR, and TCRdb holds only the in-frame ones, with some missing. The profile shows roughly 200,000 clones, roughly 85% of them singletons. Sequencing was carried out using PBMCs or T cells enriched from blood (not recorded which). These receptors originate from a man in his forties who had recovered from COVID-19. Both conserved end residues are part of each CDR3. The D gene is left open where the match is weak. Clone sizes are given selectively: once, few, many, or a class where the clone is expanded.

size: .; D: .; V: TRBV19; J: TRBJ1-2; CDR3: CASSRTLIANYGYTF; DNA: TGTGCCAGTAGTAGAACTTTGATCGCTAACTATGGCTACACCTTC
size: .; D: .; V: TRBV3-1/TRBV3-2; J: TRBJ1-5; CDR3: CASSQDMWGGQPQHF; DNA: TGTGCCAGCAGCCAAGATATGTGGGGAGGCCAGCCCCAGCATTTT
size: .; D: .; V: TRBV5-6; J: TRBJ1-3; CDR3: CASSPGGQSSGNTIYF; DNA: TGTGCCAGCAGCCCCGGGGGGCAGAGCTCTGGAAACACCATATATTTT
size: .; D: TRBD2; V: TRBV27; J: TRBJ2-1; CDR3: CASSSGTSSYNEQFF; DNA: TGTGCCAGCAGCTCCGGGACTAGCTCCTACAATGAGCAGTTCTTC
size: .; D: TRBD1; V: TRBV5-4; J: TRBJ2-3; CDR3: CASSLLRIGTGGTDTQYF; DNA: TGTGCCAGCAGCTTATTGAGAATTGGGACAGGGGGCACAGATACGCAGTATTTT
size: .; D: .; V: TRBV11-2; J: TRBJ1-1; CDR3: CASSLNSWYTEAFF; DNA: TGTGCCAGCAGCTTGAACAGTTGGTACACTGAAGCTTTCTTT
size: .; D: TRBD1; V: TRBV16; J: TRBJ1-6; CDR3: CASSLRTGVSYNSPLHF; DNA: TGTGCCAGCAGCCTCAGGACAGGGGTCTCCTATAATTCACCCCTCCACTTT
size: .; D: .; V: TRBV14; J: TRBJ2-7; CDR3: CASSQRDRPYEQYF; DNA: TGTGCCAGCAGCCAGCGGGACCGACCTTACGAGCAGTACTTC
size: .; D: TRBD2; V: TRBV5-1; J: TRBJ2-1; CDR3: CASSTSGTSGRGQFF; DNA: TGCGCCAGCAGCACATCCGGGACTAGCGGGAGAGGGCAGTTCTTC
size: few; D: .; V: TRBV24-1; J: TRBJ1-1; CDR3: CATSGSTGRSTEAFF; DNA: TGTGCCACCAGTGGGTCCACAGGGCGCAGCACTGAAGCTTTCTTT
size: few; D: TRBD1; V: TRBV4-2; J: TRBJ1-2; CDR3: CASSQLTGSNGYTF; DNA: TGTGCCAGCAGCCAATTGACAGGGTCGAATGGCTACACCTTC
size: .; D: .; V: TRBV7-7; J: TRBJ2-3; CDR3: CASSLLEGTTDTQYF; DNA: TGTGCTAGCAGCTTATTGGAGGGAACCACAGATACGCAGTATTTT
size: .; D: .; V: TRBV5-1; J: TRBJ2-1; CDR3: CASSLVSFNEQFF; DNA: TGCGCCAGCAGCTTGGTCTCTTTCAATGAGCAGTTCTTC
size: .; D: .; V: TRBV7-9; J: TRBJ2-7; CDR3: CASSSTRATAAYEQYF; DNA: TGTGCCAGCAGCTCCACCAGGGCCACCGCAGCCTACGAGCAGTACTTC
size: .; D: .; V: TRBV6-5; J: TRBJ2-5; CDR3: CASSYAWTFQETQYF; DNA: TGTGCCAGCAGTTACGCCTGGACATTTCAAGAGACCCAGTACTTC
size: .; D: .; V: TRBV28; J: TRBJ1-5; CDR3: CASSREGGDNQPQHF; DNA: TGTGCCAGCAGTAGGGAGGGAGGCGACAATCAGCCCCAGCATTTT
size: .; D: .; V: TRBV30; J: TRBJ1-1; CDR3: CAWSGLMAGAFF; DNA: TGTGCCTGGAGTGGACTCATGGCTGGAGCTTTCTTT
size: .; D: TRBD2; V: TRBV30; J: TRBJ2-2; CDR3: CAWSARGSSGSWDTGELFF; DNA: TGTGCCTGGAGTGCCCGGGGGTCTAGCGGGAGTTGGGACACCGGGGAGCTGTTTTTT
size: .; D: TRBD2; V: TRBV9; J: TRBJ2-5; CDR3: CASSLAGGGQETQYF; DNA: TGTGCCAGCAGCCTAGCGGGGGGGGGCCAAGAGACCCAGTACTTC
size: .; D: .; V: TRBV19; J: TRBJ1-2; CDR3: CASSTRVAHEPGRGGYTF; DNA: TGTGCCAGTAGTACGCGGGTGGCACATGAACCGGGAAGAGGTGGCTACACCTTC
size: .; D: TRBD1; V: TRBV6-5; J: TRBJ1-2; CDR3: CASSYFGQGYGYTF; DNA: TGTGCCAGCAGTTACTTCGGACAGGGGTATGGCTACACCTTC
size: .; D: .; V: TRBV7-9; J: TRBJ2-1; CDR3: CASSLLVDEQFF; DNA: TGTGCCAGCAGCTTACTGGTAGATGAGCAGTTCTTC